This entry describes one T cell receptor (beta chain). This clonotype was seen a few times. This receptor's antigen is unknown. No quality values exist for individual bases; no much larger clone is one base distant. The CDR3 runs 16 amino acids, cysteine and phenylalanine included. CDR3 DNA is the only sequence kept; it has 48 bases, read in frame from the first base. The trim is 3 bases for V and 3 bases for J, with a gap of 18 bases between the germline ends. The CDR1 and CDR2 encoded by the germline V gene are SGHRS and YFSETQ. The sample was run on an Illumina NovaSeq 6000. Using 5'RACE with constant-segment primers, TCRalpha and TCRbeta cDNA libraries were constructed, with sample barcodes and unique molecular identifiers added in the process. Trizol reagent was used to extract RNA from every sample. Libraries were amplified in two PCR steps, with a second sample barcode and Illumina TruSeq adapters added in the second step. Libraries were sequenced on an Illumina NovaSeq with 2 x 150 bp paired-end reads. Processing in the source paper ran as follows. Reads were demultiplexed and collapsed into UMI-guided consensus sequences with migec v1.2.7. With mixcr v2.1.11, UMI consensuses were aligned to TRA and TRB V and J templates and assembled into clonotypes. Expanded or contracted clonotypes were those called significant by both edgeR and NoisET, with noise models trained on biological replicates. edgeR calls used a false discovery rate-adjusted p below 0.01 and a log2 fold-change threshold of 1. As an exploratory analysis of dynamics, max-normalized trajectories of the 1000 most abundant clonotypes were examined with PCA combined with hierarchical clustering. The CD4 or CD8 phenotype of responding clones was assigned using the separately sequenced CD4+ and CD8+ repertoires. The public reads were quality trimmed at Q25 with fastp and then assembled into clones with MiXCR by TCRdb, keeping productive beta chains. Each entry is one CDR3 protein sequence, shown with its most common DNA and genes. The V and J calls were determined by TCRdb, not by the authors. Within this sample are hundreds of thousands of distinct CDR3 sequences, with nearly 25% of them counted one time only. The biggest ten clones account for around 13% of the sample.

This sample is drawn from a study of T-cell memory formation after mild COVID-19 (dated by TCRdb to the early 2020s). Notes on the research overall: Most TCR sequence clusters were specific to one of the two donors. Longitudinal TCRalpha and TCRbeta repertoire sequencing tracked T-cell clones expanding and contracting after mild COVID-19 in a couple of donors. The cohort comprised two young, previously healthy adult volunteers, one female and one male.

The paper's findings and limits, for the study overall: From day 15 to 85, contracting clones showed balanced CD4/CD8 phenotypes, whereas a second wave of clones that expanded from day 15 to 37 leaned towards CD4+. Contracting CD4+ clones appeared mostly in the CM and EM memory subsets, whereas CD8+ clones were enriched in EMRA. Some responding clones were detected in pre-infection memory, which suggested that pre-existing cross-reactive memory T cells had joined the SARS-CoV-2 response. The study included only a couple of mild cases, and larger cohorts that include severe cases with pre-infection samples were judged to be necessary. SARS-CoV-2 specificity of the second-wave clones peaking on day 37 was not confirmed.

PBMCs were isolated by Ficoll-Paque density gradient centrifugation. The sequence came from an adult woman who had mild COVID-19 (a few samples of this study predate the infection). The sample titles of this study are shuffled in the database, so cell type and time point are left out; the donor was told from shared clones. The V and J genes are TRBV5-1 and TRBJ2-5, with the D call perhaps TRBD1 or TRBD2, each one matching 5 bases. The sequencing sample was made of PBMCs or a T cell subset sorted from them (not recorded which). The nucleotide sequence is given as TGCGCCAGCAGCTCGGCGACTAACAGGTTAAAAGAGACCCAGTACTTC. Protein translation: CASSSATNRLKETQYF.